This TCR beta chain is drawn from a study of tumor-infiltrating lymphocytes in primary liver carcinoma. With a constant-region primer, TCR beta cDNA was made from approximately 500 ng of total RNA. Libraries for TCR beta were built through three nested multiplex PCR rounds, which together made up a slightly modified ARM-PCR procedure. Researchers ran the first two PCR rounds for roughly 10 cycles each with TRBV1-TRBV30 forward primers and a C-beta reverse primer. TCRdb re-derived calls from the multiplex PCR reads in MiXCR, one entry per CDR3 protein. The sample lists roughly 190,000 distinct CDR3 sequences; roughly 80% were seen once. Study-level results: The study found a significantly higher top-250-clone fraction in tumors than in blood (p = 0.039). Pairs comparing tumor with adjacent tissue or blood overlapped less than pairs drawn from tumor regions.

The germline V gene has CDR1 SQVTM and CDR2 ANQGSEA. This CDR3 has 14 amino acids. V was cut by 3 bases and J by 7 bases, with 18 bases left in between. The sample holds many counts of this clonotype. The antigen is not known. Investigators took RNA and DNA out together from 20-30 mg of unsorted bulk tissue. The chain joins TRBV29-1 to TRBJ1-2; D possibly corresponds to TRBD1 (6 bases). This clonotype originated in a man aged 40-49 years with primary liver carcinoma and hepatitis B virus infection. Sequenced material: tumor tissue from primary liver carcinoma. The CDR3 DNA follows: TGCAGCGTTGACCAAAGGGGGTCAGGGCCTGGCTACACCTTC. Protein: CSVDQRGSGPGYTF.